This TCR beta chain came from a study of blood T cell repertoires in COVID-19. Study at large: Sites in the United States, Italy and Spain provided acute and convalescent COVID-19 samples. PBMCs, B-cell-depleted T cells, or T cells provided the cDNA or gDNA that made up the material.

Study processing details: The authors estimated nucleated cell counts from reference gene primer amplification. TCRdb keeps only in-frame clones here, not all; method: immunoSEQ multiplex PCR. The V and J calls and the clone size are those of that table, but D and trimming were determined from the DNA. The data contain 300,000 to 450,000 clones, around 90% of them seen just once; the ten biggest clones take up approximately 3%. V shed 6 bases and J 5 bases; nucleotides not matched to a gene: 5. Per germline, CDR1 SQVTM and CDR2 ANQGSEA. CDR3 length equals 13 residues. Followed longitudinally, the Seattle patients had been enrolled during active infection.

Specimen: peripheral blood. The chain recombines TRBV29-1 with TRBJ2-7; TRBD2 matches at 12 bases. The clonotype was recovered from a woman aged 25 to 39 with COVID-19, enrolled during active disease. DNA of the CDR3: TGCAGCGTCCCAAGACTAGCGGGGGACGAGCAGTACGTC. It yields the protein CSVPRLAGDEQYV.